This entry lists 20 T cell receptor beta chains sequenced from one sample in a study of T cell responses to AZD1222 COVID-19 vaccine. This table comes from immunoSEQ multiplex PCR, and its TCRdb copy is limited to in-frame clones, with some not included. This table holds some 96,000 clones, 70% to 90% found once. The starting material was peripheral blood, obtained on day 0 of AZD1222 vaccination. These receptors were obtained from an adult in good health.

This sequence joins TRBV29-1 and TRBJ1-3, with D unclear. This CDR3 region has 13 residues. Trimming took 4 bases from V and 0 from J, leaving 7 bases between them. Germline CDR1 reads SQVTM; CDR2 reads ANQGSEA. The CDR3 is CSVALFSGNTIYF. As DNA, the CDR3 is TGCAGCGTTGCTCTTTTCTCTGGAAACACCATATATTTT. The full variable domain, in which reference TRBV29-1 and TRBJ1-3 provide the parts outside the CDR3, is SAVISQKPSRDICQRGTSLTIQCQVDSQVTMMFWYRQQPGQSLTLIATANQGSEATYESGFVIDKFPISRPNLTFSTLTVSNMSPEDSSIYLCSVALFSGNTIYFGEGSWLTVV.

The genes are TRBV3-1 (or the pseudogene TRBV3-2) and TRBJ1-3; tentatively, D is TRBD1 (6 bases). V was trimmed by 3 bases and J by 2 bases, leaving 8 bases between them. CDR1 is LGHDT and CDR2 is YNNKEL in the germline V gene (reference sequence). This CDR3 spans 14 amino acids. DNA of the CDR3: TGTGCCAGCAGCCATAGGGGGGCTGGAAACACCATATATTTT. It encodes CASSHRGAGNTIYF.

Concerning this clone itself: Different DNA sequences within this sample yield the same CDR3. V usage is TRBV27 and J usage is TRBJ2-5; perhaps TRBD2 as D (5 bases). Germline V gene lookup returns CDR1 MNHEY and CDR2 SMNVEV (reference sequence). Deletions cut 3 bases from V and 4 bases from J, with 9 bases between. The CDR3 spans 13 residues. CDR3 region: CASSFRGGETQYF. The CDR3 DNA sequence: TGTGCCAGCAGTTTCCGGGGTGGAGAGACCCAGTACTTC.

The chain joins TRBV18 to TRBJ2-3; D may correspond to TRBD1 or TRBD2 (6 bases each). Germline CDR1 KGHSH, CDR2 LQKENI. The V and J ends lost 6 bases and 2 bases respectively, with 15 bases between them. This CDR3 comprises 15 residues. As DNA, the CDR3 is TGTGCCAGCTCTGCGGGACACTCTTCCACAGATACGCAGTATTTT. It codes for CASSAGHSSTDTQYF. Variable domain in full (rest from reference TRBV18 and TRBJ2-3): NAGVMQNPRHLVRRRGQEARLRCSPMKGHSHVYWYRQLPEEGLKFMVYLQKENIIDESGMPKERFSAEFPKEGPSILRIQQVVRGDSAAYFCASSAGHSSTDTQYFGPGTRLTVL.

The rearrangement uses TRBV30 and TRBJ2-7; D is undetermined. The CDR3 is 15 residues long. Per the germline V gene, CDR1 is GTSNPN and CDR2 is SVGIG (reference sequence). V was cut by 4 bases and J by 0 bases, with 16 bases left in between. This chain's CDR3 is CAWKGLGHPSYEQYF. The CDR3 nucleotides read TGTGCCTGGAAAGGCCTGGGTCATCCCTCCTACGAGCAGTACTTC. The full variable domain, rest sourced from reference TRBV30 and TRBJ2-7, is SQTIHQWPATLVQPVGSPLSLECTVEGTSNPNLYWYRQAAGRGLQLLFYSVGIGQISSEVPQNLSASRPQDRQFILSSKKLLLSDSGFYLCAWKGLGHPSYEQYFGPGTRLTVT.

This chain's CDR3 is CASSFKGRRMNTEAFF. The CDR3 coding sequence is TGTGCCAGCAGCTTTAAGGGCCGGAGGATGAACACTGAAGCTTTCTTT. The chain has TRBV5-8 and TRBJ1-1; D gene ambiguous. Trimming stripped 2 bases from V and 0 bases from J, with 14 bases between. From germline, CDR1 is SGHTS and CDR2 YDEGEE. The length of the CDR3 is 16 residues.

The chain employs TRBV19 and TRBJ2-6, with D tentatively TRBD1 (6 bases). The germline V gene encodes CDR1 LNHDA and CDR2 SQIVND (reference sequence). Trimming left V 3 bases short and J 4 bases short, with 10 bases between. The CDR3 consists of 15 residues. CDR3 in DNA: TGTGCCAGTAGTATTCAGGGGACCGGGGCCAACGTCCTGACTTTC. Amino acid sequence: CASSIQGTGANVLTF.

CDR3 protein: CASRQGDRGGYTF. CDR3 nucleotide sequence: TGTGCCAGCAGGCAGGGGGACAGGGGTGGCTACACCTTC. The chain combines TRBV25-1 with TRBJ1-2; TRBD1 matches at 10 bases. V gave up 6 bases and J gave up 7 bases; unmatched junction bases: 5. This CDR3 is 13 amino acids long. Germline assignment: CDR1 MGHDK and CDR2 SYGVNS.

The chain has TRBV19 and TRBJ2-5, with 9 nucleotides matching TRBD2. The CDR3 runs to 17 residues. V gave up 3 bases and J gave up 2 bases; unmatched junction bases: 10. Germline V gene sequence: CDR1 LNHDA, CDR2 SQIVND (reference sequence). The CDR3 reads CASSILSLAGGQETQYF. As DNA, the CDR3 is TGTGCCAGTAGTATCTTGAGTCTTGCGGGAGGGCAAGAGACCCAGTACTTC.

The gene calls are TRBV6-5 and TRBJ2-2; no clear D gene. V was shortened by 2 bases and J by 4 bases, with 8 bases between the two germline ends. The CDR3 spans 14 residues. Germline CDR1 is MNHEY and CDR2 is SVGAGI. The CDR3 loop reads CASSYHGVTGELFF. The CDR3 region has the DNA TGTGCCAGCAGTTACCATGGGGTCACCGGGGAGCTGTTTTTT.

The CDR3 region is CASSLSSGVWSNQPQHF. The CDR3 coding sequence is TGTGCCAGCAGTTTATCTTCCGGGGTGTGGAGCAATCAGCCCCAGCATTTT. The chain links TRBV28 to TRBJ1-5; D unresolved. Per germline, CDR1 MDHEN and CDR2 SYDVKM. The V end lost 1 base, the J end lost 1 base, and 14 bases lay between the germline ends. The CDR3 length is 17 residues.

The genes are TRBV2 and TRBJ2-3; D is tentatively TRBD1 or TRBD2 (6 bases each). The germline V and J ends were trimmed by 5 bases and 5 bases, with 17 bases remaining between them. The CDR3 runs 15 residues. Germline V gives CDR1 SNHLY, CDR2 FYNNEI. CDR3 DNA sequence: TGTGCCAGCAGTCCCAGAAGCGGAGGGGGAGATACGCAGTATTTT. It translates to CASSPRSGGGDTQYF. Full variable domain (missing parts from reference TRBV2 and TRBJ2-3): EPEVTQTPSHQVTQMGQEVILRCVPISNHLYFYWYRQILGQKVEFLVSFYNNEISEKSEIFDDQFSVERPDGSNFTLKIRSTKLEDSAMYFCASSPRSGGGDTQYFGPGTRLTVL.

The sample holds one count of this clone. CDR3 in amino acids: CAWGGDNLLKNTEAFF. DNA of the CDR3: TGTGCCTGGGGGGGGGACAATTTGTTGAAGAACACTGAAGCTTTCTTT. V usage is TRBV30 and J usage is TRBJ1-1; possibly TRBD1 for D (6 bases). Germline CDR1 and CDR2: GTSNPN and SVGIG (reference sequence). Trimming stripped 5 bases from V and 1 base from J, with 20 bases between. This CDR3 contains 16 residues.

The rearrangement uses TRBV7-8 and TRBJ2-1; 10 bases are a match to TRBD2. The length of the CDR3 is 17 residues. With V trimmed by 1 base and J by 4 bases, 7 bases remained unmatched. The V gene's germline CDR1 is SGHVS and CDR2 FQNEAQ. The CDR3 sequence: CASSLVFPSGSYNEQFF. The CDR3 DNA sequence: TGTGCCAGCAGCTTAGTATTCCCTAGCGGGAGTTACAATGAGCAGTTCTTC.

The chain carries TRBV12-1 and TRBJ2-2; the table names TRBD1, a call not compared with the DNA. TRBV12-1 represents a pseudogene. This CDR3 has 16 amino acids. The CDR3 sequence: CASSFWGQGCTGELFF. DNA of the CDR3: TGTGCCAGCAGCTTTTGGGGACAGGGGTGTACCGGGGAGCTGTTTTTT.

This clone was detected once. V gene TRBV5-4 combines with J gene TRBJ1-3; TRBD1 is a possible D gene (6 bases). The CDR3 runs to 16 residues. The V gene lost 3 bases and the J gene lost 0 bases, with 13 bases spanning the gap. The germline V gene has CDR1 SGHNT and CDR2 YYREEE (reference sequence). CDR3 coding DNA: TGTGCCAGCAGCTCGGCGACAGGACGCTCTGGAAACACCATATATTTT. This gives the protein CASSSATGRSGNTIYF.

The chain is built from TRBV7-8 and TRBJ2-1; 9 bases are a match to TRBD1. From germline, CDR1 is SGHVS and CDR2 FQNEAQ. The CDR3 sequence is 14 residues long. The junction had 4 bases not matched to a gene; V was cut back by 4 bases and J by 6 bases. The CDR3 sequence is CASSSGTGINEQFF. In nucleotides, the CDR3 is TGTGCCAGCAGCTCCGGGACAGGGATCAATGAGCAGTTCTTC.

The V call is TRBV5-1, the J call TRBJ2-2, with unresolved D. V shed 3 bases and J shed 2 bases, with 8 bases lying between them. Germline V lookup: CDR1 SGHRS, CDR2 YFSETQ. This CDR3 is 14 amino acids long. CDR3 in amino acids: CASSSSLNTGELFF. The CDR3 DNA sequence: TGCGCCAGCAGCTCTAGTTTAAACACCGGGGAGCTGTTTTTT. Full variable domain (missing parts from reference TRBV5-1 and TRBJ2-2): KAGVTQTPRYLIKTRGQQVTLSCSPISGHRSVSWYQQTPGQGLQFLFEYFSETQRNKGNFPGRFSGRQFSNSRSEMNVSTLELGDSALYLCASSSSLNTGELFFGEGSRLTVL.

This clone showed up just a few times. V is TRBV5-1 and J is TRBJ1-2, with D possibly TRBD1 on 5 matching bases. This CDR3 is built from 17 residues. Germline CDR1 and CDR2: SGHRS and YFSETQ. With 0 bases removed from V and 4 bases from J, the gap between germline ends came to 19 bases. CDR3 protein: CASSLGGLTVNIYGYTF. DNA for the CDR3: TGCGCCAGCAGCTTGGGGGGGTTGACAGTAAATATCTATGGCTACACCTTC. The whole variable domain, remainder taken from reference TRBV5-1 and TRBJ1-2, is KAGVTQTPRYLIKTRGQQVTLSCSPISGHRSVSWYQQTPGQGLQFLFEYFSETQRNKGNFPGRFSGRQFSNSRSEMNVSTLELGDSALYLCASSLGGLTVNIYGYTFGSGTRLTVV.

This rearrangement joins TRBV7-8 to TRBJ2-1; 7 nucleotides agree with TRBD2. The J segment lost 8 bases and the V segment lost 0 bases, leaving 4 bases of the junction unmatched. This CDR3 is built from 14 residues. Germline V gene lookup returns CDR1 SGHVS and CDR2 FQNEAQ. The CDR3 protein is CASSLALAAHEQFF. Written as DNA, the CDR3 is TGTGCCAGCAGCTTAGCTCTAGCGGCTCATGAGCAGTTCTTC.